Listed here are 32 T cell receptor beta chains from one sample, sequenced in a study of metastatic and nonmetastatic thyroid tumors. TCRdb re-called clones from the PCR reads using MiXCR. The sample lists some 90,000 clones; around 9.1% were seen once. No patient received treatment before thyroid surgery. The specimen sequenced was blood. The source of these receptors is a female donor with papillary thyroid cancer or a benign thyroid nodule (not recorded which). Some clones in this sample may be carry-over from other donors' samples.

This clone has only a few counts. The V and J genes are TRBV7-6 and TRBJ2-3; D possibly corresponds to TRBD2 (6 bases). This CDR3 region has 15 residues. Germline V CDR1 and CDR2: SGHVS, FNYEAQ. The germline V and J ends were trimmed by 1 base and 2 bases, with 10 bases remaining between them. The CDR3 DNA reads TGTGCCAGCAGCTTAGGGGGCGGGGCCACAGATACGCAGTATTTT. Protein: CASSLGGGATDTQYF.

The gene calls are TRBV20-1 and TRBJ2-3; no definite D call. The CDR3 spans 13 residues. Germline V lookup: CDR1 DFQATT, CDR2 SNEGSKA (reference sequence). Trimming took 5 bases from V and 2 from J, leaving 11 bases between them. CDR3 residues: CSARPTDTDTQYF. The CDR3 DNA follows: TGCAGTGCTCGCCCCACCGACACAGATACGCAGTATTTT.

There are many counts of this clone. J is TRBJ2-5 and V is TRBV20-1, with TRBD2 matching 7 bases. CDR1 and CDR2 (germline): DFQATT, SNEGSKA (reference sequence). Trimming at V came to 0 bases and at J to 1 base, leaving 5 bases not matched to a gene. The CDR3 extends over 15 amino acids. The CDR3 is CSARDELALQETQYF. As DNA, the CDR3 is TGCAGTGCTAGAGATGAACTAGCGCTCCAAGAGACCCAGTACTTC.

The genes are TRBV30 and TRBJ2-5; 7 bases match TRBD2. Looked up from germline, CDR1 is GTSNPN and CDR2 is SVGIG (reference sequence). This CDR3 spans 15 amino acids. After removal of 0 bases from V and 5 bases from J, the junction contained 9 bases not matched to a gene. CDR3 protein: CAWSVQRTSDETQYF. CDR3 DNA sequence: TGTGCCTGGAGTGTACAAAGGACTAGTGATGAGACCCAGTACTTC. The variable domain in full, completed from reference TRBV30 and TRBJ2-5, reads SQTIHQWPATLVQPVGSPLSLECTVEGTSNPNLYWYRQAAGRGLQLLFYSVGIGQISSEVPQNLSASRPQDRQFILSSKKLLLSDSGFYLCAWSVQRTSDETQYFGPGTRLLVL.

Regarding this clone: The same CDR3 can be traced to other DNA sequences in this sample. The chain joins TRBV30 to TRBJ1-6; D is uncertain. V was trimmed by 5 bases and J by 7 bases, leaving 12 bases between them. The CDR3 is made up of 13 amino acids. Per the germline V gene, CDR1 is GTSNPN and CDR2 is SVGIG (reference sequence). The CDR3, as DNA: TGTGCCTGGTCTGCCGGTGCAAATTCACCCCTCCACTTT. It translates to CAWSAGANSPLHF.

This clone rates as medium-sized. Other DNA sequences of this sample code for an identical CDR3. DNA of the CDR3: TGTGCCACCAGTGATAGTGACAGGGACACCGGGGAGCTGTTTTTT. It translates to CATSDSDRDTGELFF. The rearrangement joins TRBV24-1 to TRBJ2-2, with 7 bases matching TRBD1. The germline gives CDR1 KGHDR, CDR2 SFDVKD. V lost 3 bases, J lost 3 bases, and 3 bases stayed unmatched. The CDR3 spans 15 residues.

This clone was counted only a few times. This sequence may be a read error, since a much larger clone differs from it by one base. The chain is built from TRBV15 and TRBJ2-5; D is undetermined. The germline CDR1 and CDR2 sequences are LNHNV and YYDKDF (reference sequence). V dropped 0 bases and J dropped 5 bases, with 10 bases sitting between them. CDR3 size: 14 residues. In DNA form, the CDR3 reads TGTGCCACCAGCAGAGAACAGATGGAGGAGACCCAGTACTTC. Encoded protein: CATSREQMEETQYF.

Note on this clone: Other DNA sequences in this sample translate to the same CDR3. The V call is TRBV15, the J call TRBJ2-5; 7 positions agree with TRBD1. Germline trimming cut 1 base from V and 3 bases from J; bases unmatched to any gene: 17. The CDR3 totals 19 residues. The V gene's germline CDR1 is LNHNV and CDR2 YYDKDF (reference sequence). CDR3 amino acids: CATSRVPPLTGINEETQYF. The CDR3 nucleotides read TGTGCCACCAGCAGAGTACCACCGTTGACAGGGATCAATGAAGAGACCCAGTACTTC.

This clone was counted many times. The genes are TRBV7-7 and TRBJ2-7; 7 bases are shared with TRBD2. The CDR3 length is 13 residues. Germline trimming cut 4 bases from V and 5 bases from J; bases unmatched to any gene: 5. Germline CDR1 and CDR2: SSHAT and FNYEAQ (reference sequence). CDR3 loop: CASSSSRGDEQYF. For the CDR3, the DNA is TGTGCCAGCAGCTCCTCCCGGGGGGACGAGCAGTACTTC.

This clone has a count of ten or more. In the same sample, other DNA sequences code for this CDR3. The CDR3 protein is CASRGGQWDTQYF. The CDR3 bases are TGTGCCAGTCGGGGGGGTCAGTGGGATACGCAGTATTTT. The chain recombines TRBV19 with TRBJ2-3, with 8 nucleotides matching TRBD2. With V trimmed by 8 bases and J by 6 bases, 7 bases remained unmatched. Germline V gene lookup returns CDR1 LNHDA and CDR2 SQIVND (reference sequence). The CDR3 runs 13 residues.

This clone was detected only a few times. This chain joins TRBV6-2 or TRBV6-3 and TRBJ2-7; 15 nucleotides align to TRBD2. The trim removed 6 bases at V and 3 bases at J, leaving 9 bases unmatched. The CDR3 totals 17 residues. Germline loops: CDR1 MNHEY, CDR2 SVGEGT. Here the CDR3 DNA reads TGTGCCAGCAGCCGGACTAGCGGGGGGGCTGAGTTCTACGAGCAGTACTTC. As protein: CASSRTSGGAEFYEQYF.

This clone was recorded many times. This rearrangement joins TRBV28 to TRBJ1-2; D might be TRBD1 (6 bases). V lost 5 bases to trimming and J lost 4 bases, with 11 bases between them. Germline assignment: CDR1 MDHEN and CDR2 SYDVKM. The CDR3 is made up of 13 amino acids. CDR3 loop: CASSQGGGYGYTF. The CDR3 bases are TGTGCCAGCAGTCAAGGGGGGGGCTATGGCTACACCTTC.

This clone was seen many times. The J gene is TRBJ2-2, the V gene TRBV6-4, with 8 bases matching TRBD2. V shed 6 bases and J 3 bases; nucleotides not matched to a gene: 0. This CDR3 is built from 13 residues. CDR1 is MRHNA, CDR2 SNTAGT, per germline. The CDR3 loop reads CASSGGDTGELFF. The CDR3 DNA follows: TGTGCCAGCAGCGGGGGGGACACCGGGGAGCTGTTTTTT.

This clone was detected many times. The chain has TRBV5-8 and TRBJ1-1; D is uncertain. Germline V gene lookup returns CDR1 SGHTS and CDR2 YDEGEE. The V and J ends lost 5 bases and 0 bases respectively, with 14 bases between them. This CDR3 has 15 amino acids. CDR3 sequence reads: CASRSFDRLNTEAFF. The CDR3, as DNA: TGTGCCAGCAGGTCCTTTGACCGCTTGAACACTGAAGCTTTCTTT.

This clone occurred many times. This chain connects TRBV4-1 to TRBJ2-7; 8 positions match TRBD2. J lost 2 bases, V lost 4 bases, and 4 bases had no gene match. Germline V gives CDR1 MGHRA, CDR2 YSYEKL. This CDR3 contains 14 residues. The CDR3 DNA reads as TGCGCCAGCAGCCTTGGTAGCGGGGCCTACGAGCAGTACTTC. Residues: CASSLGSGAYEQYF.

This clone was recorded many times. A much more abundant neighbour one base away suggests this may be a read error. CDR3 protein: CSAGDTLSSYNEQFF. The CDR3 DNA is TGCAGTGCTGGAGATACCCTAAGCTCCTACAATGAGCAGTTCTTC. The V gene is TRBV20-1, the J gene TRBJ2-1; D ambiguous. Germline V gives CDR1 DFQATT, CDR2 SNEGSKA (reference sequence). This CDR3 has 15 residues.

Turning to this clone: A much larger clone is a single base away; this may be a read error. The V and J genes are TRBV5-1 and TRBJ2-5; D possibly corresponds to TRBD2 (6 bases). CDR3 length equals 15 residues. Germline values: CDR1 SGHRS, CDR2 YFSETQ. In nucleotides, the CDR3 is TGCGCCAGCAGCTTGGCCCCGGGAGTTCAAGATACCCAGTACTTC. Amino acids: CASSLAPGVQDTQYF.

This clone was seen many times. The chain employs TRBV12-3 or TRBV12-4 and TRBJ2-2; D may correspond to TRBD1 or TRBD2 (5 bases each). V was pared by 5 bases and J by 5 bases, with 15 bases between. The CDR3 totals 15 residues. The CDR3 loop reads CASSGTGPRTGELFF. The CDR3 bases are TGTGCCAGCAGTGGGACCGGACCAAGAACCGGGGAGCTGTTTTTT.

As for this clone: A single base separates this from a much larger clone, so it may be a read error. The CDR3 region has the DNA TGTGCCAGCAGTTATCGGGGGGGCCTCGAGACCCATTACTTC. Its protein is CASSYRGGLETHYF. The chain is built from TRBV6-2 or TRBV6-3 and TRBJ2-5, with TRBD2 matching 8 bases. The CDR3 covers 14 residues. Germline CDR1 MNHEY, CDR2 SVGEGT.

There are many counts of this clone. The J gene is TRBJ2-1, the V gene TRBV20-1, with D possibly called TRBD1 or TRBD2 (7 bases each). CDR1 and CDR2 (germline): DFQATT, SNEGSKA (reference sequence). The CDR3 consists of 14 residues. V lost 5 bases and J lost 6, with 17 bases in between. The CDR3 is CSACRGGSFNEQFF. In nucleotides, the CDR3 is TGCAGTGCTTGCAGGGGGGGGAGTTTCAATGAGCAGTTCTTC.

The V call is TRBV11-1, the J call TRBJ2-1; 10 positions match TRBD2. The CDR3 totals 16 residues. Per the germline V gene, CDR1 is SGHAT and CDR2 is FQDESV (reference sequence). With 8 bases clipped from V and 1 base from J, the junction kept 8 bases outside the gene matches. CDR3 bases: TGTGCCAGCCGCCTACTAGCGGGGACTTCCTACAATGAGCAGTTCTTC. This encodes CASRLLAGTSYNEQFF.

This clone was seen ten or more times. This chain joins TRBV5-1 and TRBJ2-3; 9 bases agree with TRBD2. Germline V gene sequence: CDR1 SGHRS, CDR2 YFSETQ. The V and J ends lost 1 base and 7 bases, in that order; junction bases with no gene match: 7. The CDR3 length is 15 residues. This chain's CDR3 is CASSLRATSGHTQYF. The CDR3 DNA reads TGCGCCAGCAGCTTGAGAGCGACTAGCGGCCATACGCAGTATTTT.

This clone was observed a handful of times. This chain connects TRBV20-1 to TRBJ1-2; TRBD1 matches at 7 bases. The germline V gene encodes CDR1 DFQATT and CDR2 SNEGSKA (reference sequence). V gave up 1 base and J gave up 5 bases; unmatched junction bases: 4. This CDR3 is 13 amino acids long. The CDR3 protein is CSARGVQGYGYTF. DNA for the CDR3: TGCAGTGCTAGAGGGGTACAGGGGTATGGCTACACCTTC.

The sample holds many counts of this clone. The chain has TRBV29-1 and TRBJ1-5; D is undetermined. This CDR3 region has 13 residues. Germline V gives CDR1 SQVTM, CDR2 ANQGSEA. V was pared by 4 bases and J by 0 bases, with 7 bases between. CDR3 amino acids: CSVGEGSNQPQHF. As DNA, the CDR3 is TGCAGCGTTGGGGAGGGTAGCAATCAGCCCCAGCATTTT.

This clone was seen repeatedly, ten times or more. This same CDR3 is encoded by further DNA sequences in the sample. This rearrangement joins TRBV2 to TRBJ2-5, with 8 bases aligning to TRBD1. Germline assignment: CDR1 SNHLY and CDR2 FYNNEI. This CDR3 is 13 amino acids long. V trimming: 8 bases; J trimming: 2 bases; junction bases outside the gene matches: 4. DNA for the CDR3: TGTGCCAGCGAGGGGACAGGTCAAGAGACCCAGTACTTC. Translated, it gives CASEGTGQETQYF. Complete variable domain (other parts from reference TRBV2 and TRBJ2-5): EPEVTQTPSHQVTQMGQEVILRCVPISNHLYFYWYRQILGQKVEFLVSFYNNEISEKSEIFDDQFSVERPDGSNFTLKIRSTKLEDSAMYFCASEGTGQETQYFGPGTRLLVL.

This clone occurred many times. J is TRBJ1-4 and V is TRBV28; a weak D match, TRBD1 (6 bases). Trimming left V 2 bases short and J 11 bases short, with 15 bases between. CDR1 is MDHEN, CDR2 SYDVKM, per germline. This CDR3 is built from 14 residues. CDR3 residues: CASSLATGGRKLFF. The CDR3 DNA reads as TGTGCCAGCAGTTTAGCGACAGGAGGAAGGAAACTGTTTTTT.

Many counts were recorded for this clone. One junction end disagrees with the germline gene, perhaps due to a read error. The J gene is TRBJ2-6, the V gene TRBV6-1; D might be TRBD1 (5 bases). The CDR3 totals 15 residues. Germline-derived CDR1 and CDR2 are MNHNS and SASEGT. This CDR3 reads CASSPPTDGANILTF. In DNA, the CDR3 is TGTGCCAGCAGCCCCCCGACAGATGGGGCCAACATCCTGACTTTC.

The sample holds many counts of this clone. The V call is TRBV28, the J call TRBJ1-2; weak D call: TRBD1 (5 bases). Germline V gene data show CDR1 as MDHEN and CDR2 as SYDVKM. Trimming stripped 6 bases from V and 4 bases from J, with 15 bases between. The CDR3 consists of 14 residues. CDR3 loop: CASRGGGSPYGYTF. The CDR3 region has the DNA TGTGCCAGCAGGGGGGGTGGAAGCCCCTATGGCTACACCTTC.

This clone was seen at least ten times. The chain links TRBV14 to TRBJ2-7, with a possible D match to TRBD2 (6 bases). Germline V gene data show CDR1 as SGHDN and CDR2 as FVKESK. This CDR3 comprises 14 residues. V lost 1 base, J lost 1 base, and 8 bases lay in between. The CDR3, as DNA: TGTGCCAGCAGCCAAGTGGGGGGTTCCTACGAGCAGTACTTC. Residues: CASSQVGGSYEQYF. Full variable domain (missing parts from reference TRBV14 and TRBJ2-7): EAGVTQFPSHSVIEKGQTVTLRCDPISGHDNLYWYRRVMGKEIKFLLHFVKESKQDESGMPNNRFLAERTGGTYSTLKVQPAELEDSGVYFCASSQVGGSYEQYFGPGTRLTVT.

This clone was seen ten or more times. The CDR3 DNA follows: TGTGCCAGCAGCCCCCGTGCGGAGCGGGGGGGATTCGAGCAGTACTTC. Protein sequence: CASSPRAERGGFEQYF. V usage is TRBV3-1 and J usage is TRBJ2-7; 10 bases line up with TRBD2. V gave up 4 bases and J gave up 6 bases; unmatched junction bases: 12. Per germline, CDR1 LGHDT and CDR2 YNNKEL (reference sequence). This CDR3 contains 16 residues.

This clone has only a few counts. The CDR3 loop reads CSARLTGSVGDTEAFF. In nucleotides, the CDR3 is TGCAGTGCCAGGTTGACAGGGAGTGTTGGGGACACTGAAGCTTTCTTT. The chain joins TRBV20-1 to TRBJ1-1; 7 nucleotides line up with TRBD1. Looked up from germline, CDR1 is DFQATT and CDR2 is SNEGSKA (reference sequence). The CDR3 spans 16 residues. V lost 6 bases, J lost 3 bases, and 16 bases stayed unmatched.

This clone came up many times. This chain connects TRBV2 to TRBJ1-5, with D possibly being TRBD1 (5 bases). The CDR3 has 16 amino acids. From germline, CDR1 is SNHLY and CDR2 FYNNEI. V lost 3 bases and J 5 bases, leaving 17 bases between the germline ends. The CDR3, as DNA: TGTGCCAGCAGTGAGAGTGGGGGGTTACGCGATCAGCCCCAGCATTTT. Its protein is CASSESGGLRDQPQHF.